What follows are 30 T cell receptor beta chains derived from one specimen sequenced in a study of blood T cell repertoires in COVID-19. The protocol was immunoSEQ multiplex PCR, while the TCRdb copy is restricted to in-frame clones and leaves out a portion. Counted here are over 45,000 clones, 80% to 85% occurring once; the ten biggest clones make up roughly 6.4%. The sequenced sample consisted of peripheral blood. The receptors derive from a human donor in a cohort sampled during active or convalescent COVID-19.

The chain couples TRBV5-8 to TRBJ1-5, with 9 bases identical to TRBD1. Germline loops: CDR1 SGHTS, CDR2 YDEGEE. This CDR3 has 14 residues. V lost 5 bases to trimming and J lost 5 bases; unmatched junction nucleotides: 5. CDR3 bases: TGTGCCAGCAGACAAGGACAGGGGTATCAGCCCCAGCATTTT. Translated: CASRQGQGYQPQHF.

V usage is TRBV6-1 and J usage is TRBJ1-1, with D unresolved. CDR1 and CDR2 (germline): MNHNS, SASEGT. This CDR3 region has 14 residues. Trimming removed 1 base at V and 2 bases at J, with 8 bases between. CDR3 nucleotide sequence: TGTGCCAGCAGTGAAGTGTCGGGAAACACTGAAGCTTTCTTT. Residues: CASSEVSGNTEAFF.

This clone was counted between two and nine times. The chain has TRBV7-2 and TRBJ1-4; D is undetermined. Trimming removed 3 bases at V and 8 bases at J, with 7 bases between. Germline CDR1 is SGHTA and CDR2 is FQGNSA. This CDR3 has 12 residues. The CDR3: CASSFLGEKLFF. The CDR3 bases are TGTGCCAGCAGCTTCCTCGGGGAAAAACTGTTTTTT.

The rearrangement uses TRBV4-3 and TRBJ1-2, with TRBD1 identical over 8 bases. V was pared by 2 bases and J by 5 bases, with 7 bases of the junction left unmatched. This CDR3 is built from 15 residues. Germline assignment: CDR1 LGHNA and CDR2 YSLEER. Here the CDR3 reads CASSQSRTGSYGYTF. Written as DNA, the CDR3 is TGCGCCAGCAGCCAATCCCGGACAGGGAGTTATGGCTACACCTTC.

The gene calls are TRBV5-8 and TRBJ2-7; possibly TRBD2 for D (5 bases). Germline loops: CDR1 SGHTS, CDR2 YDEGEE. The CDR3 extends over 14 amino acids. Trimming cost V 1 base and J 5 bases, with 13 bases left between them. The chain's CDR3 is CASSLRGFLNEQYF. DNA for the CDR3: TGTGCCAGCAGCTTGAGAGGGTTCCTCAACGAGCAGTACTTC.

This chain connects TRBV30 to TRBJ1-1, with 11 bases aligning to TRBD1. This CDR3 comprises 16 residues. Germline trimming cut 5 bases from V and 5 bases from J; bases unmatched to any gene: 13. CDR1 is GTSNPN, CDR2 SVGIG, per germline (reference sequence). The CDR3 DNA reads as TGTGCCTGGGAGGCCTATGCGGGACAGGGGGGAACTGAAGCTTTCTTT. Its translation: CAWEAYAGQGGTEAFF.

V usage is TRBV19 and J usage is TRBJ2-1; 12 bases fit TRBD2. The CDR3 is 14 residues long. Trimming cost V 7 bases and J 6 bases; bases outside gene matches: 4. Germline-derived CDR1 and CDR2 are LNHDA and SQIVND (reference sequence). Written as DNA, the CDR3 is TGTGCCAGTACCAGACTAGCGGGGGCCAATGAGCAGTTCTTC. This gives the protein CASTRLAGANEQFF.

CDR3 in amino acids: CASSPTGMYEQYF. CDR3 bases: TGTGCCAGTAGTCCTACAGGGATGTACGAGCAGTACTTC. The rearrangement joins TRBV19 to TRBJ2-7; D perhaps matches TRBD1 (6 bases). The V and J ends lost 5 bases and 4 bases respectively, with 12 bases between them. The CDR3 has 13 amino acids. Germline loops: CDR1 LNHDA, CDR2 SQIVND (reference sequence). Variable domain in full (rest from reference TRBV19 and TRBJ2-7): DGGITQSPKYLFRKEGQNVTLSCEQNLNHDAMYWYRQDPGQGLRLIYYSQIVNDFQKGDIAEGYSVSREKKESFPLTVTSAQKNPTAFYLCASSPTGMYEQYFGPGTRLTVT.

The chain employs TRBV27 and TRBJ1-2; no definite D call. This CDR3 is built from 19 residues. V shed 10 bases and J shed 4 bases, with 34 bases lying between them. The germline V gene encodes CDR1 MNHEY and CDR2 SMNVEV (reference sequence). Here the CDR3 reads CANLRRRLTKSLRLYGYTF. In DNA form, the CDR3 reads TGTGCCAACCTAAGGAGGAGATTGACTAAAAGCCTCCGTCTCTATGGCTACACCTTC.

The chain recombines TRBV7-6 with TRBJ2-7; the match to TRBD2 covers 10 bases. The CDR3 is 18 amino acids. V shed 0 bases, J shed 4 bases, and the junction held 12 bases outside the gene matches. CDR1 and CDR2 from the germline V gene are SGHVS and FNYEAQ. The DNA for the CDR3 is TGTGCCAGCAGCTTAGCGCCCGGACTAGCGGCTCCCGGGTACGAGCAGTACTTC. Translation: CASSLAPGLAAPGYEQYF.

The rearrangement uses TRBV6-2 or TRBV6-3 and TRBJ1-1; D not resolved. This CDR3 has 14 residues. Per the germline V gene, CDR1 is MNHEY and CDR2 is SVGEGT. Trimming stripped 3 bases from V and 0 bases from J, with 8 bases between. The CDR3 coding sequence is TGTGCCAGCAGTTATGCGTTCCTGAACACTGAAGCTTTCTTT. It encodes CASSYAFLNTEAFF.

Remarks on this clone: Other DNA sequences in this specimen translate into the identical CDR3. The DNA for the CDR3 is TGTGCCAGCAGCCTACAGGGGAGCACAGATACGCAGTATTTT. This sequence encodes CASSLQGSTDTQYF. This chain joins TRBV7-9 and TRBJ2-3, with 7 bases that match TRBD1. The J segment lost 0 bases and the V segment lost 5 bases, leaving 2 bases of the junction unmatched. The CDR3 runs 14 residues. Germline CDR1 is SEHNR and CDR2 is FQNEAQ (reference sequence).

The chain joins TRBV4-1 to TRBJ1-5; the D is unclear. Trimming cost V 4 bases and J 5 bases, with 12 bases left between them. CDR1 is MGHRA, CDR2 YSYEKL, per germline. The CDR3 extends over 14 amino acids. CDR3 amino acids: CASSLDPRDQPQHF. In DNA, the CDR3 is TGCGCCAGCAGCCTGGATCCGCGGGATCAGCCCCAGCATTTT.

The chain joins TRBV25-1 to TRBJ2-7; weak D call: TRBD2 (5 bases). The germline V gene has CDR1 MGHDK and CDR2 SYGVNS. The length of the CDR3 is 13 residues. The V gene lost 6 bases and the J gene lost 0 bases, with 9 bases spanning the gap. The CDR3 protein is CASRAGGSYEQYF. CDR3 nucleotide sequence: TGTGCCAGCAGGGCAGGAGGCTCCTACGAGCAGTACTTC.

The chain couples TRBV19 to TRBJ1-2; 7 bases align to TRBD1. V was pared by 5 bases and J by 3 bases, with 9 bases of the junction left unmatched. Per the germline V gene, CDR1 is LNHDA and CDR2 is SQIVND (reference sequence). The CDR3 is 15 amino acids. CDR3 residues: CASSLGTDVYYGYTF. CDR3 nucleotides: TGTGCCAGTAGTCTCGGGACAGATGTTTACTATGGCTACACCTTC.

The rearrangement joins TRBV29-1 to TRBJ1-1, with 10 bases fitting TRBD1. CDR3 length: 13 residues. CDR1 and CDR2 (germline): SQVTM, ANQGSEA. The V segment lost 7 bases and the J segment 3 bases; nucleotides outside the gene matches: 5. CDR3 sequence reads: CSGGQGTYTEAFF. The CDR3 region has the DNA TGCAGCGGGGGACAGGGGACCTACACTGAAGCTTTCTTT.

In DNA, the CDR3 is TGTGCCAGCAGCTCCTCCCCTACTAGCGGGGCGCTAGTCAATGAGCAGTTCTTC. This encodes CASSSSPTSGALVNEQFF. This chain connects TRBV9 to TRBJ2-1, with 10 bases aligning to TRBD2. V shed 4 bases, J shed 6 bases, and the junction held 16 bases outside the gene matches. Per the germline V gene, CDR1 is SGDLS and CDR2 is YYNGEE. The CDR3 runs 18 residues.

The chain carries TRBV7-9 and TRBJ2-4, with D perhaps TRBD1 (5 bases). Germline assignment: CDR1 SEHNR and CDR2 FQNEAQ (reference sequence). V was cut by 5 bases and J by 3 bases, with 8 bases left in between. The CDR3 loop spans 13 amino acids. CDR3 bases: TGTGCCAGCAGCCTTGACAGCAAAAACATTCAGTACTTC. This encodes CASSLDSKNIQYF.

The chain is built from TRBV5-6 and TRBJ2-7; D may be TRBD1 or TRBD2 (7 bases each). Germline V CDR1 and CDR2: SGHDT, YYEEEE. The CDR3 has 15 amino acids. V was clipped by 4 bases and J by 2 bases, with 16 bases between them. CDR3 sequence (DNA): TGTGCCAGCAGCCTGGGGGGGACAGCCACCTACGAGCAGTACTTC. The encoded protein is CASSLGGTATYEQYF.

This rearrangement joins TRBV6-5 to TRBJ1-1, with D possibly being TRBD1 (6 bases). The CDR3 is 13 amino acids. Deletions cut 10 bases from V and 4 bases from J, with 16 bases between. Germline-derived CDR1 and CDR2 are MNHEY and SVGAGI. CDR3 sequence (DNA): TGTGCCATCCAGACGGGGGGGCCCACTGAAGCTTTCTTT. It translates to CAIQTGGPTEAFF.

CDR3 sequence (DNA): TGTGCCAGCAGACCGGGACTAGTGGATCGTTTACAAGAGACCCAGTACTTC. Its translation is CASRPGLVDRLQETQYF. V is TRBV7-9 and J is TRBJ2-5; 8 bases line up with TRBD2. CDR3 size: 17 residues. Germline V lookup: CDR1 SEHNR, CDR2 FQNEAQ (reference sequence). V lost 6 bases and J lost 2; bases outside the gene matches: 14.

The chain uses TRBV6-1 and TRBJ2-2, with a weak D call TRBD1 (5 bases). This CDR3 is built from 13 residues. Trimming removed 3 bases from V and 7 bases from J, with 9 bases in between. CDR1 is MNHNS and CDR2 is SASEGT in the germline V gene. As DNA, the CDR3 is TGTGCCAGCAGTGACAGGGTTGACGGGGAGCTGTTTTTT. This translates into CASSDRVDGELFF.

In DNA form, the CDR3 reads TGTGCCAGGGGACAGGGGGAGTGGGTTTCACCCCTCCACTTT. It encodes CARGQGEWVSPLHF. The V and J genes are TRBV19 and TRBJ1-6; 11 nucleotides match TRBD1. Germline CDR1 LNHDA, CDR2 SQIVND (reference sequence). With 9 bases clipped from V and 9 bases from J, the junction kept 7 bases outside the gene matches. The CDR3 totals 14 residues.

This clone was counted a few times. The rearrangement joins TRBV9 to TRBJ2-3; 7 nucleotides match TRBD1. CDR3 length: 15 amino acids. V trimming: 0 bases; J trimming: 3 bases; junction bases outside the gene matches: 4. In germline, CDR1 is SGDLS, CDR2 YYNGEE. CDR3 amino acids: CASSVAGGTTDTQYF. For the CDR3, the DNA is TGTGCCAGCAGCGTAGCAGGGGGAACGACAGATACGCAGTATTTT.

This chain joins TRBV6-5 and TRBJ1-2; 7 nucleotides agree with TRBD1. The CDR3 runs to 15 residues. V shed 4 bases and J 3 bases; nucleotides not matched to a gene: 8. The V gene's germline CDR1 is MNHEY and CDR2 SVGAGI. CDR3 in amino acids: CASSFRQGEYYGYTF. In DNA, the CDR3 is TGTGCCAGCAGTTTCCGCCAGGGGGAGTACTATGGCTACACCTTC.

J is TRBJ2-7 and V is TRBV3-1 (or the pseudogene TRBV3-2), with 11 bases fitting TRBD1. V lost 0 bases, J lost 1 base, and 2 bases stayed unmatched. Germline V gives CDR1 LGHDT, CDR2 YNNKEL (reference sequence). The length of the CDR3 is 16 residues. CDR3 in DNA: TGTGCCAGCAGCCAAGAGGGACAGGGGGTATCCTACGAGCAGTACTTC. It is translated as CASSQEGQGVSYEQYF.

The chain couples TRBV24-1 to TRBJ2-3; TRBD2 matches at 9 bases. Germline V gene sequence: CDR1 KGHDR, CDR2 SFDVKD. The CDR3 sequence is 16 residues long. V trimming: 3 bases; J trimming: 0 bases; junction bases outside the gene matches: 3. The DNA of the CDR3 is TGTGCCACCAGTGATGGACTAGCGAGTAGCACAGATACGCAGTATTTT. It yields the protein CATSDGLASSTDTQYF.

This clone came up a few times. The chain uses TRBV7-9 and TRBJ1-1; D gene uncertain. The CDR3 has 13 residues. The germline V and J ends were trimmed by 5 bases and 0 bases, with 7 bases remaining between them. CDR1 is SEHNR, CDR2 FQNEAQ, per germline (reference sequence). The CDR3 loop is CASSGGLNTEAFF. Here the CDR3 DNA reads TGTGCCAGCAGCGGAGGATTGAACACTGAAGCTTTCTTT. The variable domain in full, with the rest retrieved from reference TRBV7-9 and TRBJ1-1, is DTGVSQNPRHKITKRGQNVTFRCDPISEHNRLYWYRQTLGQGPEFLTYFQNEAQLEKSRLLSDRFSAERPKGSFSTLEIQRTEQGDSAMYLCASSGGLNTEAFFGQGTRLTVV.

The rearrangement uses TRBV5-6 and TRBJ2-3, with D maybe TRBD2 (6 bases). The CDR3 consists of 15 residues. Trimming left V 4 bases short and J 3 bases short, with 15 bases between. CDR1 is SGHDT, CDR2 YYEEEE, per germline. The CDR3 here is CASSPMGGSTDTQYF. The CDR3 DNA reads as TGTGCCAGCAGCCCTATGGGGGGTTCGACAGATACGCAGTATTTT.

The chain uses TRBV20-1 and TRBJ1-2, with TRBD1 identical over 11 bases. CDR1 and CDR2 (germline): DFQATT, SNEGSKA (reference sequence). With 3 bases clipped from V and 4 bases from J, the junction kept 13 bases outside the gene matches. The CDR3 is 17 residues long. CDR3 in DNA: TGCAGTGCTAGTTCCCGGGACAGGGGGTCCGCCTCCTATGGCTACACCTTC. Amino acid sequence: CSASSRDRGSASYGYTF.